The 3 T cell receptor beta chains below all came from one sample that was sequenced in a study of control samples from healthy donors and cancer patients (dated by TCRdb to about 2020). The library was made by the immunoSEQ multiplex PCR assay. This is the immuneACCESS table as TCRdb keeps it, with only in-frame sequences that have V and J called. A part of the clones is gone; compared with another copy, unresolved V genes explain less than half, and the rest is unexplained. The sample has around 89,000 clones on record, around 80% of them singletons. The ten largest clonotypes hold roughly 9.8% of the sample. The sample comprised blood. Receptors were obtained from a woman aged 55-70 years in good health.

The chain has TRBV6-6 and TRBJ2-7; possibly TRBD2 for D (5 bases). V was trimmed by 7 bases and J by 3 bases, leaving 13 bases between them. The germline V gene has CDR1 MNHNY and CDR2 SVGAGI (reference sequence). This CDR3 has 13 residues. The CDR3 nucleotides are TGTGCCAGCACGAAGCCCGGGAACTACGAGCAGTACTTC. This codes for CASTKPGNYEQYF.

The rearrangement links TRBV28 to TRBJ1-5; TRBD1 agrees at 10 bases. This CDR3 is 12 amino acids long. CDR1 and CDR2 (germline): MDHEN, SYDVKM. Here the CDR3 reads CGTGGRYQPQHF. As DNA, the CDR3 is TGTGGGACAGGGGGGCGGTATCAGCCCCAGCATTTT.

The genes are TRBV11-1 and TRBJ1-6, with 7 bases matching TRBD1. The CDR3 loop spans 14 amino acids. CDR1 is SGHAT, CDR2 FQDESV, per germline (reference sequence). V gave up 4 bases and J gave up 7 bases; unmatched junction bases: 4. The DNA of the CDR3 is TGTGCCAGCAGCTCCGGGACAGAAAATTCACCCCTCCACTTT. Protein sequence: CASSSGTENSPLHF.